This passage covers 30 T cell receptor beta chains from one sample sequenced in a study of response to subunit inactivated influenza vaccine. MiXCR was run by TCRdb on the RT-PCR reads, yielding one entry per CDR3 protein. The sample holds 530,000 or so distinct CDR3 sequences, around 25% seen once. This specimen consisted of CD4+ T cells sorted from PBMCs, obtained around 5 days after vaccination. These receptors originate from a man aged 45 to 65 who received an inactivated influenza vaccine.

This clonotype was seen a handful of times. The rearrangement links TRBV7-9 to TRBJ2-1, with D perhaps TRBD1 (7 bases). Germline V gene lookup returns CDR1 SEHNR and CDR2 FQNEAQ (reference sequence). This CDR3 is built from 16 residues. The ends were cut back, 5 bases at V and 6 bases at J, with 20 bases in the middle. Written as DNA, the CDR3 is TGTGCCAGCAGCCCCTCAACAGGGGCCGGGGGCAATGAGCAGTTCTTC. Residues: CASSPSTGAGGNEQFF.

There are a few counts of this clonotype. The chain recombines TRBV29-1 with TRBJ2-5; D call uncertain. This CDR3 has 14 residues. Germline values: CDR1 SQVTM, CDR2 ANQGSEA. With 1 base removed from V and 1 base from J, the gap between germline ends came to 10 bases. CDR3 DNA: TGCAGCGTTGAAGGGGCAGGAATCCAAGAGACCCAGTACTTC. It codes for CSVEGAGIQETQYF.

The genes are TRBV4-3 and TRBJ2-3, with a possible D match to TRBD1 (5 bases). This CDR3 spans 15 amino acids. V was trimmed by 0 bases and J by 14 bases, leaving 21 bases between them. Germline lookup yields CDR1 LGHNA and CDR2 YSLEER. In DNA form, the CDR3 reads TGCGCCAGCAGCCAAGAACGGGTAGGATCGGAAGGGGTGTATTTT. Translation: CASSQERVGSEGVYF.

The chain links TRBV20-1 to TRBJ1-5; no reliable D call. Trimming took 3 bases from V and 6 from J, leaving 9 bases between them. This CDR3 has 12 residues. CDR1 is DFQATT and CDR2 is SNEGSKA in the germline V gene (reference sequence). CDR3 bases: TGCAGTGCTAGGGCGGCGGGTCAGCCCCAGCATTTT. Its translation is CSARAAGQPQHF.

The chain carries TRBV6-2 or TRBV6-3 and TRBJ2-7, with 11 bases identical to TRBD2. The germline V gene has CDR1 MNHEY and CDR2 SVGEGT. CDR3 length: 15 amino acids. V was clipped by 5 bases and J by 7 bases; unmatched bases: 10. The CDR3 nucleotides are TGTGCCAGCAGTGGCCGACTAGCGGGAAGTCAGGAGCAGTACTTC. Its translation: CASSGRLAGSQEQYF.

The table lists this clonotype with a few counts. This chain uses TRBV5-6 with TRBJ2-7, with 8 bases aligning to TRBD1. This CDR3 has 16 residues. Germline trimming cut 1 base from V and 0 bases from J; bases unmatched to any gene: 6. CDR1 is SGHDT and CDR2 is YYEEEE in the germline V gene. CDR3 in DNA: TGTGCCAGCAGCTTGACTGGACAGGGCTACTCCTACGAGCAGTACTTC. Its protein product is CASSLTGQGYSYEQYF.

The gene calls are TRBV15 and TRBJ2-3; D gene uncertain. The CDR3 runs 14 residues. V lost 4 bases and J 0 bases, leaving 8 bases between the germline ends. Germline V gives CDR1 LNHNV, CDR2 YYDKDF (reference sequence). The CDR3, as DNA: TGTGCCACCAGCAACGGACCGAGCACAGATACGCAGTATTTT. This gives the protein CATSNGPSTDTQYF.

The chain links TRBV20-1 to TRBJ2-1; 10 nucleotides align to TRBD2. CDR3 length equals 15 residues. Trimming at V came to 2 bases and at J to 9 bases, leaving 10 bases not matched to a gene. Germline loops: CDR1 DFQATT, CDR2 SNEGSKA (reference sequence). The CDR3 DNA follows: TGCAGTGCTAGACCCTCAAGCGGGGGGGCCTCTGAGCAGTTCTTC. This translates into CSARPSSGGASEQFF.

J is TRBJ2-3 and V is TRBV6-4; 10 positions match TRBD2. Germline CDR1 MRHNA, CDR2 SNTAGT. CDR3 length: 14 residues. V lost 3 bases to trimming and J lost 14 bases; unmatched junction nucleotides: 11. CDR3 in amino acids: CASSEISGGPPVYF. The CDR3 DNA follows: TGTGCCAGCAGTGAGATTAGCGGGGGGCCCCCCGTGTATTTT.

This clonotype was recorded a few times. The rearrangement links TRBV6-1 to TRBJ1-2; 11 positions agree with TRBD1. This CDR3 contains 15 residues. With 8 bases clipped from V and 0 bases from J, the junction kept 5 bases outside the gene matches. The germline V gene has CDR1 MNHNS and CDR2 SASEGT. The CDR3 loop reads CASWDRGSANYGYTF. CDR3 bases: TGTGCCAGCTGGGACAGGGGGAGCGCTAACTATGGCTACACCTTC.

The V call is TRBV7-9, the J call TRBJ2-3; possible D gene TRBD2, 6 bases. With 10 bases removed from V and 5 bases from J, the gap between germline ends came to 19 bases. The CDR3 totals 14 residues. Germline V gives CDR1 SEHNR, CDR2 FQNEAQ (reference sequence). The CDR3 reads CATLRGTALDTQYF. Written as DNA, the CDR3 is TGTGCCACCCTACGCGGGACGGCCTTAGATACGCAGTATTTT.

This rearrangement joins TRBV4-1 to TRBJ2-1, with D unclear. Trimming removed 2 bases from V and 0 bases from J, with 5 bases in between. The CDR3 sequence is 14 residues long. CDR1 is MGHRA, CDR2 YSYEKL, per germline. The CDR3 loop reads CASSQPSSYNEQFF. The CDR3 DNA sequence: TGCGCCAGCAGCCAACCTAGCTCCTACAATGAGCAGTTCTTC.

The rearrangement links TRBV6-2 or TRBV6-3 to TRBJ2-7, with TRBD1 matching over 9 bases. The CDR3 sequence is 15 residues long. The V segment lost 10 bases and the J segment 0 bases; nucleotides outside the gene matches: 10. Germline values: CDR1 MNHEY, CDR2 SVGEGT. The CDR3 bases are TGTGCCACCCGAGCCGGGACAGGGAGCTCCTACGAGCAGTACTTC. Its protein product is CATRAGTGSSYEQYF.

In its sample, this clonotype was seen a few times. V usage is TRBV2 and J usage is TRBJ1-1; no definite D call. Trimming cost V 7 bases and J 6 bases, with 21 bases left between them. Germline lookup yields CDR1 SNHLY and CDR2 FYNNEI. The CDR3 length is 15 residues. The CDR3 region is CASTLEGPGRSEAFF. The DNA for the CDR3 is TGTGCCAGCACGTTAGAGGGCCCCGGCCGATCTGAAGCTTTCTTT.

The rearrangement joins TRBV20-1 to TRBJ2-5; no firm D call. Per germline, CDR1 DFQATT and CDR2 SNEGSKA (reference sequence). The V and J ends lost 2 bases and 2 bases respectively, with 6 bases between them. The CDR3 consists of 12 residues. The CDR3 here is CSARSLQETQYF. CDR3 in DNA: TGCAGTGCTAGAAGTCTGCAAGAGACCCAGTACTTC.

In its sample, this clonotype was seen many times. The chain joins TRBV12-3 or TRBV12-4 to TRBJ1-2, with 7 bases fitting TRBD1. This CDR3 has 13 residues. The J segment lost 4 bases and the V segment lost 1 base, leaving 0 bases of the junction unmatched. CDR3 in amino acids: CASSLGQGYGYTF. In DNA, the CDR3 is TGTGCCAGCAGTTTAGGACAGGGCTATGGCTACACCTTC.

This clonotype was observed a handful of times. The chain has TRBV11-2 and TRBJ2-1; 11 bases match TRBD2. J gave up 9 bases and V 5 bases, and 9 bases lay outside the gene matches. The length of the CDR3 is 15 residues. The germline V gene has CDR1 SGHAT and CDR2 FQNNGV. The CDR3 region is CASSVTSGGPGEQFF. In DNA form, the CDR3 reads TGTGCCAGCAGCGTAACTAGCGGGGGCCCCGGTGAGCAGTTCTTC.

This chain connects TRBV10-2 to TRBJ2-5; TRBD1 is a possible D gene (6 bases). CDR1 WSHSY and CDR2 SAAADI come from the germline V gene. This CDR3 has 15 residues. The V and J ends lost 8 bases and 5 bases respectively, with 21 bases between them. The CDR3 DNA reads as TGCGCCAGCGTGGGTGGGCTGGGACAAAGGGAGACCCAGTACTTC. Amino acid sequence: CASVGGLGQRETQYF.

This clonotype was picked up a small number of times. V usage is TRBV28 and J usage is TRBJ1-5; TRBD1 matches at 7 bases. Trimming at V came to 5 bases and at J to 2 bases, leaving 12 bases not matched to a gene. This CDR3 spans 17 amino acids. The germline V gene encodes CDR1 MDHEN and CDR2 SYDVKM. The CDR3 here is CASSLDRVIKGNQPQHF. As DNA, the CDR3 is TGTGCCAGCAGTCTCGACAGGGTAATTAAGGGCAATCAGCCCCAGCATTTT.

Only a few counts were recorded for this clonotype. This chain joins TRBV6-1 and TRBJ1-4; D possibly corresponds to TRBD1 (6 bases). The CDR3 totals 14 residues. Trimming left V 5 bases short and J 1 base short, with 8 bases between. Germline V CDR1 and CDR2: MNHNS, SASEGT. The CDR3 loop is CASSPQGTNEKLFF. CDR3 bases: TGTGCCAGCAGTCCACAGGGAACTAATGAAAAACTGTTTTTT.

This clonotype was recorded at least ten times. V usage is TRBV5-1 and J usage is TRBJ2-1, with TRBD2 as a possible D gene (5 bases). This CDR3 is 15 amino acids long. Germline V gene lookup returns CDR1 SGHRS and CDR2 YFSETQ. V was cut by 4 bases and J by 5 bases, with 16 bases left in between. The CDR3 bases are TGCGCCAGCAGCGCACTAGTAAAGAGACACAATGAGCAGTTCTTC. Encoded protein: CASSALVKRHNEQFF.

To note about this clonotype: At one end the junction does not follow the germline gene, possibly because of a read error. The CDR3 sequence is CASSRGGGKLHF. In nucleotides, the CDR3 is TGTGCCAGCAGCCGAGGGGGGGGAAAGCTTCACTTC. The chain uses TRBV12-3 or TRBV12-4 and TRBJ2-5, with D perhaps TRBD2 (7 bases). This CDR3 spans 12 amino acids.

In this sample, this clonotype turned up a few times. This sequence joins TRBV4-1 and TRBJ2-7; TRBD1 matches 10 bases. The germline V gene has CDR1 MGHRA and CDR2 YSYEKL. The CDR3 is made up of 16 amino acids. With V trimmed by 0 bases and J by 3 bases, 5 bases remained unmatched. CDR3: CASSQEGTGDNYEQYF. The CDR3 DNA sequence: TGCGCCAGCAGCCAAGAAGGGACAGGGGACAACTACGAGCAGTACTTC.

This clonotype was found a few times. The rearrangement links TRBV20-1 to TRBJ1-2; 7 bases are a match to TRBD1. In germline, CDR1 is DFQATT, CDR2 SNEGSKA (reference sequence). This CDR3 is 15 amino acids long. V lost 2 bases and J lost 0; bases outside the gene matches: 6. The CDR3 region has the DNA TGCAGTGCTAGAACACGGGACAGCCCTAACTATGGCTACACCTTC. Translated: CSARTRDSPNYGYTF.

The chain couples TRBV2 to TRBJ1-2; D is ambiguous. Trimming cost V 2 bases and J 7 bases, with 17 bases left between them. Per the germline V gene, CDR1 is SNHLY and CDR2 is FYNNEI. The CDR3 length is 15 residues. The CDR3 reads CASSENVKGGIGYTF. In nucleotides, the CDR3 is TGTGCCAGCAGTGAAAATGTGAAAGGTGGCATTGGCTACACCTTC.

J is TRBJ2-3 and V is TRBV6-2 or TRBV6-3; 12 bases align to TRBD2. Germline values: CDR1 MNHEY, CDR2 SVGEGT. The ends lost 2 bases at V and 4 bases at J; junction bases unmatched: 7. This CDR3 is 17 amino acids long. CDR3 region: CASSYATSGRGSDTQYF. The DNA for the CDR3 is TGTGCCAGCAGTTACGCGACTAGCGGGAGAGGATCAGATACGCAGTATTTT.

This clonotype was seen a few times. This chain uses TRBV20-1 with TRBJ2-7; D call uncertain. CDR1 is DFQATT and CDR2 is SNEGSKA in the germline V gene (reference sequence). The ends were cut back, 3 bases at V and 3 bases at J, with 12 bases in the middle. The CDR3 loop spans 13 amino acids. This chain's CDR3 is CSARDGPLYEQYF. The CDR3 bases are TGCAGTGCTAGGGATGGACCCCTCTACGAGCAGTACTTC.

This clonotype has more than one count but fewer than ten. The chain uses TRBV27 and TRBJ2-7; D unclear. In germline, CDR1 is MNHEY, CDR2 SMNVEV (reference sequence). This CDR3 spans 8 amino acids. The CDR3 region is CGTDEQYF. The DNA for the CDR3 is TGTGGGACGGACGAGCAGTACTTC.

V gene TRBV19 combines with J gene TRBJ2-3, with 8 nucleotides matching TRBD1. V lost 3 bases and J lost 2; bases outside the gene matches: 7. The CDR3 totals 16 residues. Germline loops: CDR1 LNHDA, CDR2 SQIVND (reference sequence). CDR3 coding DNA: TGTGCCAGTAGTATCGGACAGGGATACATCACAGATACGCAGTATTTT. Its translation: CASSIGQGYITDTQYF.

The genes are TRBV3-1 and TRBJ2-1, with 7 bases aligning to TRBD1. This CDR3 is built from 14 residues. CDR1 is LGHDT, CDR2 YNNKEL, per germline (reference sequence). Trimming took 4 bases from V and 5 from J; bases not matched to a gene: 5. CDR3 sequence (DNA): TGTGCCAGCAGCCGCCCGGGACAGAACAATGAGCAGTTCTTC. Translation: CASSRPGQNNEQFF.